One sample yielded the 25 T cell receptor beta chains listed below, sequenced in a study of T cell repertoires in cytomegalovirus infection. MiXCR, run by TCRdb on the reads, gives a single entry per CDR3 protein. The data show some 350,000 distinct CDR3 sequences, around 18% seen once. The specimen was PBMCs. Source of these receptors: a human donor in good health (CMV status not recorded). Some clones in this sample may be carry-over from other donors' samples.

This chain joins TRBV19 and TRBJ1-1; D gene unclear. CDR1 and CDR2 from the germline V gene are LNHDA and SQIVND (reference sequence). V dropped 3 bases and J dropped 11 bases, with 13 bases sitting between them. The CDR3 is 12 amino acids. CDR3 sequence (DNA): TGTGCCAGTAGTATGGGTGGCACGGGGGCTTTCTTT. Its translation is CASSMGGTGAFF.

This clonotype turned up a few times. The V and J genes are TRBV4-1 and TRBJ1-1, with D perhaps matching TRBD1 (5 bases). The CDR3 has 18 residues. Trimming shortened V by 3 bases and J by 0 bases, and 20 bases separated the two germline ends. Germline CDR1 MGHRA, CDR2 YSYEKL. The CDR3 nucleotides read TGCGCCAGCAGCCAGGGTTCTAGGGGAGGATTCATGAACACTGAAGCTTTCTTT. Protein sequence: CASSQGSRGGFMNTEAFF.

This clonotype was counted ten times or more. The V gene is TRBV7-2, the J gene TRBJ1-2, with D uncertain. The CDR3 totals 14 residues. Germline V gene data show CDR1 as SGHTA and CDR2 as FQGNSA. V shed 8 bases and J shed 0 bases, with 13 bases lying between them. The CDR3 nucleotides read TGTGCCAGCGGCCGGGCAGCAGCTAACTATGGCTACACCTTC. Translating gives CASGRAAANYGYTF.

As concerns this clonotype: The junction differs from germline at one of its ends, possibly a read error. This chain uses TRBV7-2 with TRBJ2-1; the D is unclear. Germline V gene lookup returns CDR1 SGHTA and CDR2 FQGNSA. The CDR3 contains 14 residues. The CDR3 DNA sequence: TGTGCCAGCAGCTTATCGAGCTCCTGCAATGAGCAGTTCTTC. It is translated as CASSLSSSCNEQFF.

Ten or more counts support this clonotype. The rearrangement joins TRBV11-2 to TRBJ2-5, with TRBD2 identical over 8 bases. The V segment lost 7 bases and the J segment 2 bases; nucleotides outside the gene matches: 9. The CDR3 has 15 residues. The germline gives CDR1 SGHAT, CDR2 FQNNGV. The CDR3 sequence is CASTHTSGSQETQYF. For the CDR3, the DNA is TGTGCCAGCACCCACACTAGCGGAAGTCAAGAGACCCAGTACTTC.

This clonotype occurred many times. The V gene is TRBV7-8, the J gene TRBJ1-4; the D is unclear. V was trimmed by 0 bases and J by 8 bases, leaving 10 bases between them. This CDR3 contains 14 residues. CDR1 SGHVS and CDR2 FQNEAQ come from the germline V gene. In nucleotides, the CDR3 is TGTGCCAGCAGCTTAGCCGGGATCGGGGAAAAACTGTTTTTT. It is translated as CASSLAGIGEKLFF. The full variable domain, with the rest looked up from reference TRBV7-8 and TRBJ1-4, is GAGVSQSPRYKVAKRGQDVALRCDPISGHVSLFWYQQALGQGPEFLTYFQNEAQLDKSGLPSDRFFAERPEGSVSTLKIQRTQQEDSAVYLCASSLAGIGEKLFFGSGTQLSVL.

This clonotype was counted ten times or more. The chain employs TRBV6-1 and TRBJ1-1, with a possible D match to TRBD1 (5 bases). The CDR3 runs to 15 residues. In germline, CDR1 is MNHNS, CDR2 SASEGT. V lost 4 bases and J lost 10, with 22 bases in between. CDR3 in amino acids: CASSGVFLTTGGAFF. CDR3 DNA: TGTGCCAGCAGTGGGGTTTTTCTGACCACAGGTGGAGCTTTCTTT.

The sample holds a few counts of this clonotype. The J gene is TRBJ2-3, the V gene TRBV15; no clear D gene. CDR1 is LNHNV, CDR2 YYDKDF, per germline (reference sequence). The CDR3 loop spans 12 amino acids. V dropped 2 bases and J dropped 10 bases, with 10 bases sitting between them. CDR3 DNA sequence: TGTGCCACCAGCAGACCCTACCCCCCGCAGTATTTT. It yields the protein CATSRPYPPQYF.

This clonotype was recorded many times. V is TRBV28 and J is TRBJ2-1; no reliable D call. This CDR3 has 15 residues. The ends were cut back, 3 bases at V and 0 bases at J, with 9 bases in the middle. In germline, CDR1 is MDHEN, CDR2 SYDVKM. The CDR3 sequence: CASSLPGRSYNEQFF. The CDR3 nucleotides are TGTGCCAGCAGTTTGCCAGGCCGCTCCTACAATGAGCAGTTCTTC.

The chain recombines TRBV20-1 with TRBJ2-1; 8 positions agree with TRBD1. Losses at the gene ends were 5 bases for V and 1 base for J; bases not matched to a gene: 10. In germline, CDR1 is DFQATT, CDR2 SNEGSKA (reference sequence). CDR3 length: 16 amino acids. Here the CDR3 DNA reads TGCAGTGCTCTGGACAGGGACGGATGGTCCTACAATGAGCAGTTCTTC. It is translated as CSALDRDGWSYNEQFF.

The chain employs TRBV7-6 and TRBJ2-7; the match to TRBD2 covers 8 bases. Germline V gene sequence: CDR1 SGHVS, CDR2 FNYEAQ. The V segment lost 5 bases and the J segment 1 base; nucleotides outside the gene matches: 7. This CDR3 has 15 residues. CDR3 in DNA: TGTGCCAGCAGCCCAGCGGGAGAGAGATCCTACGAGCAGTACTTC. It is translated as CASSPAGERSYEQYF.

The chain couples TRBV3-1 to TRBJ2-1; D uncertain. This CDR3 contains 13 residues. Germline CDR1 is LGHDT and CDR2 is YNNKEL (reference sequence). V was trimmed by 4 bases and J by 10 bases, leaving 14 bases between them. This CDR3 reads CASSPSTTEEQFF. The CDR3 DNA reads TGTGCCAGCAGCCCCTCCACTACAGAGGAGCAGTTCTTC.

The chain links TRBV27 to TRBJ2-1; the D is unclear. The CDR3 has 12 amino acids. Trimming left V 3 bases short and J 6 bases short, with 6 bases between. Germline V gene sequence: CDR1 MNHEY, CDR2 SMNVEV (reference sequence). CDR3 protein: CASSFGRNEQFF. The CDR3 DNA reads TGTGCCAGCAGTTTCGGACGCAATGAGCAGTTCTTC.

The table lists this clonotype with a few counts. This rearrangement joins TRBV7-9 to TRBJ2-3; 13 bases map to TRBD2. Germline CDR1 reads SEHNR; CDR2 reads FQNEAQ (reference sequence). The CDR3 totals 15 residues. V gave up 5 bases and J gave up 5 bases; unmatched junction bases: 4. CDR3 amino acids: CASSTSGGARDTQYF. The CDR3 DNA is TGTGCCAGCAGCACTAGCGGGGGGGCCAGAGATACGCAGTATTTT.

In this sample, this clonotype turned up many times. The chain uses TRBV5-5 and TRBJ2-3; 8 nucleotides align to TRBD2. V was pared by 0 bases and J by 5 bases, with 8 bases of the junction left unmatched. Germline loops: CDR1 SGHKS, CDR2 YYEKEE (reference sequence). The CDR3 runs 16 residues. Here the CDR3 reads CASSLALGAGGDTQYF. CDR3 nucleotides: TGTGCCAGCAGCTTGGCTCTGGGGGCGGGAGGAGATACGCAGTATTTT.

This chain links TRBV12-3 or TRBV12-4 with TRBJ2-3; D uncertain. Trimming left V 2 bases short and J 2 bases short, with 8 bases between. The CDR3 sequence is 14 residues long. The CDR3 DNA reads as TGTGCCAGCAGTTTAATGGACGACACAGATACGCAGTATTTT. Protein sequence: CASSLMDDTDTQYF.

The V and J genes are TRBV7-2 and TRBJ1-1, with D uncertain. Per germline, CDR1 SGHTA and CDR2 FQGNSA. V shed 5 bases and J shed 4 bases, with 11 bases lying between them. The CDR3 runs 13 residues. CDR3 sequence: CASSQELRTEAFF. In DNA, the CDR3 is TGTGCCAGCAGCCAAGAACTGCGCACTGAAGCTTTCTTT.

V gene TRBV11-2 combines with J gene TRBJ2-7, with 8 positions matching TRBD2. The CDR3 is made up of 12 amino acids. V was pared by 7 bases and J by 12 bases, with 11 bases of the junction left unmatched. The germline CDR1 and CDR2 sequences are SGHAT and FQNNGV. CDR3 sequence reads: CASTPSGLVLYF. The CDR3 DNA follows: TGTGCCAGCACCCCATCGGGACTAGTTCTGTACTTC.

This clonotype was observed a handful of times. This rearrangement joins TRBV5-1 to TRBJ2-3; D may be TRBD1 (6 bases). V lost 0 bases to trimming and J lost 2 bases, with 10 bases between them. The germline CDR1 and CDR2 sequences are SGHRS and YFSETQ. The CDR3 consists of 15 residues. The CDR3 DNA follows: TGCGCCAGCAGCTTGGGGGACACTTTCACAGATACGCAGTATTTT. Translation gives CASSLGDTFTDTQYF.

This clonotype has a count of ten or more. The CDR3 here is CASSLRTSGRAREQFF. The CDR3 DNA sequence: TGTGCCAGCAGCTTACGGACTAGCGGGAGGGCCAGAGAGCAGTTCTTC. This chain links TRBV7-2 with TRBJ2-1; the match to TRBD2 covers 15 bases. CDR1 SGHTA and CDR2 FQGNSA come from the germline V gene. CDR3 length: 16 residues. V lost 2 bases to trimming and J lost 10 bases; unmatched junction nucleotides: 6.

The chain links TRBV20-1 to TRBJ2-7; tentatively, D is TRBD2 (5 bases). The CDR3 runs 15 residues. The germline CDR1 and CDR2 sequences are DFQATT and SNEGSKA (reference sequence). Trimming stripped 6 bases from V and 0 bases from J, with 18 bases between. The CDR3 sequence is CSANQDSLSSYEQYF. The CDR3 DNA reads TGCAGTGCCAACCAGGACTCATTGAGCTCCTACGAGCAGTACTTC.

This clonotype was seen many times. The V and J genes are TRBV12-3 or TRBV12-4 and TRBJ2-3; D tentatively reads TRBD1 or TRBD2 (5 bases each). V was pared by 4 bases and J by 0 bases, with 17 bases between. This CDR3 is built from 17 residues. The CDR3, as DNA: TGTGCCAGCAGTTCTAACCCGGGACCCCTGAGCACAGATACGCAGTATTTT. Its translation is CASSSNPGPLSTDTQYF.

This clonotype was found many times. V usage is TRBV7-9 and J usage is TRBJ1-2, with TRBD1 matching over 9 bases. The CDR3 loop spans 16 amino acids. The germline V gene has CDR1 SEHNR and CDR2 FQNEAQ (reference sequence). V was clipped by 4 bases and J by 1 base; unmatched bases: 7. As DNA, the CDR3 is TGTGCCAGCAGCTGGACAGGGGAACCCCGTAACTATGGCTACACCTTC. It encodes CASSWTGEPRNYGYTF. Variable domain in full (rest from reference TRBV7-9 and TRBJ1-2): DTGVSQNPRHKITKRGQNVTFRCDPISEHNRLYWYRQTLGQGPEFLTYFQNEAQLEKSRLLSDRFSAERPKGSFSTLEIQRTEQGDSAMYLCASSWTGEPRNYGYTFGSGTRLTVV.

This chain connects TRBV7-9 to TRBJ2-7; D uncertain. V lost 1 base and J lost 4, with 11 bases in between. Germline loops: CDR1 SEHNR, CDR2 FQNEAQ (reference sequence). This CDR3 has 14 residues. The CDR3 here is CASSLGAVSYEQYF. CDR3 nucleotide sequence: TGTGCCAGCAGCTTAGGGGCGGTCTCATACGAGCAGTACTTC.

The gene calls are TRBV27 and TRBJ2-3, with D possibly TRBD2 on 5 matching bases. Germline V gene sequence: CDR1 MNHEY, CDR2 SMNVEV (reference sequence). Trimming removed 8 bases at V and 0 bases at J, with 9 bases between. The length of the CDR3 is 13 residues. CDR3: CASRLASTDTQYF. In DNA, the CDR3 is TGTGCCAGCCGTCTAGCAAGCACAGATACGCAGTATTTT.